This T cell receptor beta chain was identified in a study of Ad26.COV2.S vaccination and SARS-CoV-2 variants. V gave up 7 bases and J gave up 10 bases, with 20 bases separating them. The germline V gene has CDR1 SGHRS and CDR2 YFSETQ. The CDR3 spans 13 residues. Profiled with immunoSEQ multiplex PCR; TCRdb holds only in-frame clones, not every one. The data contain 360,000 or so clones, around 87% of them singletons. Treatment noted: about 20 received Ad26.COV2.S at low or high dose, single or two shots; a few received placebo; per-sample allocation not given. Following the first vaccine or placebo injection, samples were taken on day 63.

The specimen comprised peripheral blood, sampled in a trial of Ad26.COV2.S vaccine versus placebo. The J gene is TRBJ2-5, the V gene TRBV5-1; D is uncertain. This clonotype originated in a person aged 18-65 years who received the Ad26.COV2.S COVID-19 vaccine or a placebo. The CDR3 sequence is CASAQAVGAGQYF. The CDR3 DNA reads TGCGCCAGCGCCCAAGCAGTAGGCGCAGGCCAGTACTTC.